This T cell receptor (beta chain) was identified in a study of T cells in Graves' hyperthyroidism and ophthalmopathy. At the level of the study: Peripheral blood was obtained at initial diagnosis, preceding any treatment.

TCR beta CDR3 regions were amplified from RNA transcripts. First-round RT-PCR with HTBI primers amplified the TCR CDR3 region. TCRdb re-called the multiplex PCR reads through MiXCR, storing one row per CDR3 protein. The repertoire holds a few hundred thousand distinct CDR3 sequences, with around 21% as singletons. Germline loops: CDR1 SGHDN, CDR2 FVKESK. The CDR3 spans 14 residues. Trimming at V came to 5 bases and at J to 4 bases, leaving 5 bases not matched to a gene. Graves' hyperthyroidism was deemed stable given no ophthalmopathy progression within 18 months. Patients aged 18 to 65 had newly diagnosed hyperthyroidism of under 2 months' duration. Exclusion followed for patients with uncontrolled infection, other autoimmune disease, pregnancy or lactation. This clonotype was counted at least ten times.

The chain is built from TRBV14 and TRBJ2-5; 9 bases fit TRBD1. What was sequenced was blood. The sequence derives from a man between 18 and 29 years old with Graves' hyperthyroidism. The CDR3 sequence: CASSIGQGRETQYF. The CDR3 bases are TGTGCCAGCAGCATCGGACAGGGGCGAGAGACCCAGTACTTC.